This paragraph reports one T cell receptor (beta chain). A read error may produce the germline difference seen at one junction end. The sample originates from a study of T-cell reconstitution after alpha-beta-depleted transplantation in children. A library of TCRbeta sequences, prepared with unique molecular identifiers, was generated. TCRdb recomputed calls from the PCR reads with MiXCR, one row per CDR3 protein. Of about 610,000 distinct CDR3 sequences in the sample, under 12% were seen once. The CDR3 is 13 residues long. Germline V gene lookup returns CDR1 DFQATT and CDR2 SNEGSKA (reference sequence).

Sequencing was performed on PBMCs from the stem cell graft donor, taken from the stem cell graft. The receptor's source is a human donor who donated a stem cell graft to a child with acute myeloid leukemia. V usage is TRBV20-1 and J usage is TRBJ2-5; possibly TRBD1 or TRBD2 for D (6 bases each). The CDR3 region is CSGGGGIQVTQCF. The DNA for the CDR3 is TGCAGTGGAGGGGGAGGAATCCAAGTGACCCAGTGCTTC.